The 24 T cell receptor beta chains in this list originate from one sample, sequenced in a study of early T cells in non-severe SARS-CoV-2 infection. TCRdb independently ran MiXCR on the 5' RACE reads; one entry per CDR3 protein. The sample gives tens of thousands of distinct CDR3 sequences, 9.5% to 15% of which show up once; about 4% is in the top ten. Sequencing was performed on whole blood. The receptors derive from an adult who was a healthcare worker with PCR-confirmed SARS-CoV-2 infection or an uninfected control (not recorded which).

This clonotype has at least ten counts. The CDR3 sequence is CSVSEGGQPQHF. CDR3 DNA: TGCAGCGTTTCGGAGGGGGGTCAGCCCCAGCATTTT. V and J are TRBV29-1 and TRBJ1-5, with D perhaps matching TRBD1 (6 bases). There are 12 residues in the CDR3. Trimming took off 5 bases at V and 6 bases at J, with 11 bases between the two ends. From germline, CDR1 is SQVTM and CDR2 ANQGSEA. Using reference TRBV29-1 and TRBJ1-5 for the parts outside the CDR3, the full variable domain is SAVISQKPSRDICQRGTSLTIQCQVDSQVTMMFWYRQQPGQSLTLIATANQGSEATYESGFVIDKFPISRPNLTFSTLTVSNMSPEDSSIYLCSVSEGGQPQHFGDGTRLSIL.

This clonotype was counted only a few times. This sequence joins TRBV29-1 and TRBJ2-7; 10 bases line up with TRBD1. The V and J ends lost 6 bases and 6 bases, in that order; junction bases with no gene match: 5. In germline, CDR1 is SQVTM, CDR2 ANQGSEA. The CDR3 is 12 residues long. The CDR3 nucleotides are TGCAGCGTGATCCGGGACAGGGGCGAGCAGTACTTC. Encoded protein: CSVIRDRGEQYF.

V is TRBV19 and J is TRBJ2-1, with 9 nucleotides matching TRBD2. The germline CDR1 and CDR2 sequences are LNHDA and SQIVND (reference sequence). The CDR3 is 17 residues long. V was clipped by 3 bases and J by 7 bases; unmatched bases: 13. The CDR3: CASSIGGGRATGNEQFF. CDR3 DNA: TGTGCCAGTAGTATCGGAGGCGGGAGGGCTACGGGGAATGAGCAGTTCTTC.

This clonotype was detected a few times. This chain connects TRBV7-3 to TRBJ2-1; a weak D match, TRBD2 (6 bases). CDR3 length equals 15 residues. V was trimmed by 5 bases and J by 3 bases, leaving 14 bases between them. Germline V CDR1 and CDR2: SGHTA, FQGTGA. For the CDR3, the DNA is TGTGCCAGCAGCCCGTCGGGCGGGGACTACAATGAGCAGTTCTTC. As protein: CASSPSGGDYNEQFF.

This clonotype was seen at least ten times. The rearrangement joins TRBV7-9 to TRBJ2-1; perhaps TRBD1 as D (6 bases). The CDR3 has 15 residues. The V and J ends lost 0 bases and 3 bases respectively, with 9 bases between them. Looked up from germline, CDR1 is SEHNR and CDR2 is FQNEAQ (reference sequence). The CDR3 sequence: CASSLAGAHYNEQFF. The CDR3 DNA is TGTGCCAGCAGCTTAGCGGGGGCCCACTACAATGAGCAGTTCTTC.

This clonotype was detected ten times or more. V gene TRBV7-2 combines with J gene TRBJ1-4; TRBD1 might be the D (5 bases). This CDR3 has 15 residues. CDR1 and CDR2 from the germline V gene are SGHTA and FQGNSA. V was trimmed by 5 bases and J by 7 bases, leaving 17 bases between them. CDR3 residues: CASSPKGRGGEKLFF. CDR3 bases: TGTGCCAGCAGCCCAAAGGGACGAGGCGGTGAAAAACTGTTTTTT.

The chain combines TRBV9 with TRBJ2-4, with 7 nucleotides matching TRBD2. Germline lookup yields CDR1 SGDLS and CDR2 YYNGEE. After removal of 4 bases from V and 1 base from J, the junction contained 5 bases not matched to a gene. CDR3 length: 15 amino acids. For the CDR3, the DNA is TGTGCCAGCAGCCAGAGCGGGGCGGCCAAAAACATTCAGTACTTC. Protein product: CASSQSGAAKNIQYF.

CDR3 in DNA: TGCAGTGCCGGGGGCGGGAGGGCCTACAATGAGCAGTTCTTC. It codes for CSAGGGRAYNEQFF. The gene calls are TRBV20-1 and TRBJ2-1, with 9 bases lining up with TRBD2. Germline V lookup: CDR1 DFQATT, CDR2 SNEGSKA (reference sequence). The CDR3 loop spans 14 amino acids. Trimming cost V 6 bases and J 2 bases; bases outside gene matches: 5.

The chain couples TRBV29-1 to TRBJ2-1; D unclear. The germline CDR1 and CDR2 sequences are SQVTM and ANQGSEA. CDR3 length equals 13 residues. Trimming removed 3 bases at V and 0 bases at J, with 6 bases between. The CDR3, as DNA: TGCAGCGTTGACCCCGGCTCCTACAATGAGCAGTTCTTC. It translates to CSVDPGSYNEQFF.

A few counts support this clonotype. This sequence joins TRBV3-1 and TRBJ2-1; weak D call: TRBD2 (6 bases). The CDR3 runs 11 residues. The ends were cut back, 8 bases at V and 10 bases at J, with 12 bases in the middle. Germline loops: CDR1 LGHDT, CDR2 YNNKEL (reference sequence). CDR3: CASVRAGEQFF. The CDR3 nucleotides are TGTGCCAGCGTCAGGGCGGGAGAGCAGTTCTTC.

In its sample, this clonotype was seen once. A much more abundant neighbour one base away suggests this may be a read error. V and J are TRBV27 and TRBJ2-1; 12 nucleotides align to TRBD2. V was clipped by 6 bases and J by 4 bases; unmatched bases: 4. The germline V gene encodes CDR1 MNHEY and CDR2 SMNVEV (reference sequence). The CDR3 extends over 15 amino acids. CDR3 coding DNA: TGTGCCAGCAGGACCGGGACTAGCGGGTACAATGAGCAGTTCTTC. Protein sequence: CASRTGTSGYNEQFF.

This chain uses TRBV5-4 with TRBJ2-7, with D hard to call. CDR3 size: 12 residues. The V gene's germline CDR1 is SGHNT and CDR2 YYREEE (reference sequence). Trimming took 1 base from V and 3 from J, leaving 5 bases between them. In DNA, the CDR3 is TGTGCCAGCAGCTTGAAGGACTACGAGCAGTACTTC. It yields the protein CASSLKDYEQYF.

This clonotype was counted at least ten times. The chain employs TRBV28 and TRBJ2-7; tentatively, D is TRBD1 or TRBD2 (5 bases each). Germline values: CDR1 MDHEN, CDR2 SYDVKM. V lost 4 bases to trimming and J lost 0 bases, with 13 bases between them. The CDR3 has 15 amino acids. CDR3 nucleotide sequence: TGTGCCAGCAGTTCTGGGACGCCAAGCTCCTACGAGCAGTACTTC. Protein product: CASSSGTPSSYEQYF.

This clonotype was picked up many times. This chain connects TRBV18 to TRBJ2-7, with D perhaps TRBD1 (6 bases). The CDR3 is made up of 13 amino acids. The germline V gene encodes CDR1 KGHSH and CDR2 LQKENI. Between the trimmed V and J ends, which lost 2 bases and 2 bases, there was a span of 7 bases. CDR3 protein: CASSPDRTYEQYF. DNA for the CDR3: TGTGCCAGCTCACCAGACAGGACCTACGAGCAGTACTTC.

This clonotype was recorded many times. The gene calls are TRBV28 and TRBJ2-4, with 12 bases that match TRBD2. The V gene end was trimmed by 1 base and the J gene end by 5 bases; junction bases not matched to a gene: 9. This CDR3 region has 18 residues. Germline V gives CDR1 MDHEN, CDR2 SYDVKM. CDR3 nucleotides: TGTGCCAGCAGTTTATTGCCTAGCGGGAGGGCCGAGGAAAACATTCAGTACTTC. It specifies CASSLLPSGRAEENIQYF.

Many counts were recorded for this clonotype. The rearrangement joins TRBV20-1 to TRBJ1-5; TRBD1 might be the D (5 bases). Germline lookup yields CDR1 DFQATT and CDR2 SNEGSKA (reference sequence). The CDR3 sequence is 12 residues long. The CDR3 nucleotides are TGCAGCGCCGGGGCCGGAAGGCAGCCCCAGCATTTT. This sequence encodes CSAGAGRQPQHF.

This clonotype was found many times. CDR3 coding DNA: TGTGCCAGCAGCTCAGGTACTGCGACAGATACGCAGTATTTT. This translates into CASSSGTATDTQYF. The chain employs TRBV7-8 and TRBJ2-3; the D is unclear. The germline V and J ends were trimmed by 4 bases and 3 bases, with 11 bases remaining between them. This CDR3 has 14 amino acids. CDR1 and CDR2 from the germline V gene are SGHVS and FQNEAQ.

Only a few counts were recorded for this clonotype. The chain recombines TRBV28 with TRBJ2-2; D possibly corresponds to TRBD2 (6 bases). CDR1 and CDR2 (germline): MDHEN, SYDVKM. The CDR3 runs to 15 residues. V gave up 6 bases and J gave up 5 bases, with 16 bases separating them. CDR3 in DNA: TGTGCCAGCAGGCGGAGGGGCTTGGGAACCGGGGAGCTGTTTTTT. Amino acids: CASRRRGLGTGELFF.

There are many counts of this clonotype. The chain has TRBV28 and TRBJ2-7; D might be TRBD1 or TRBD2, each matching 6 bases. The germline V and J ends were trimmed by 6 bases and 4 bases, with 22 bases remaining between them. The CDR3 is 16 residues long. Germline CDR1 is MDHEN and CDR2 is SYDVKM. The CDR3 sequence is CASSPAEGGIRYEQYF. As DNA, the CDR3 is TGTGCCAGCAGCCCTGCAGAGGGGGGTATAAGATACGAGCAGTACTTC.

This clonotype was detected many times. The rearrangement uses TRBV7-2 and TRBJ1-1; D not certain. With 2 bases removed from V and 3 bases from J, the gap between germline ends came to 13 bases. This CDR3 has 15 residues. Germline loops: CDR1 SGHTA, CDR2 FQGNSA. In nucleotides, the CDR3 is TGTGCCAGCAGCTTAAATTCCCTGGAGTACACTGAAGCTTTCTTT. This translates into CASSLNSLEYTEAFF. Based on the CDR3 plus reference TRBV7-2 and TRBJ1-1, the full variable domain is GAGVSQSPSNKVTEKGKDVELRCDPISGHTALYWYRQSLGQGLEFLIYFQGNSAPDKSGLPSDRFSAERTGGSVSTLTIQRTQQEDSAVYLCASSLNSLEYTEAFFGQGTRLTVV.

The V call is TRBV27, the J call TRBJ1-2, with 9 bases lining up with TRBD1. Looked up from germline, CDR1 is MNHEY and CDR2 is SMNVEV (reference sequence). With 1 base clipped from V and 4 bases from J, the junction kept 13 bases outside the gene matches. The CDR3 covers 18 residues. The CDR3 reads CASSLLGTGGMRFYGYTF. CDR3 sequence (DNA): TGTGCCAGCAGTTTATTGGGTACAGGGGGCATGCGATTCTATGGCTACACCTTC.

This clonotype was seen ten or more times. V gene TRBV12-3 or TRBV12-4 combines with J gene TRBJ2-7; 9 nucleotides match TRBD2. The CDR3 is made up of 12 amino acids. Trimming cost V 7 bases and J 6 bases; bases outside gene matches: 4. CDR3 residues: CASTLAGSEQYF. In DNA, the CDR3 is TGTGCCAGCACCCTAGCGGGAAGCGAGCAGTACTTC.

The rearrangement joins TRBV25-1 to TRBJ1-1; D unresolved. The CDR3 loop spans 13 amino acids. Germline V gene data show CDR1 as MGHDK and CDR2 as SYGVNS. Trimming left V 1 base short and J 7 bases short, with 10 bases between. The chain's CDR3 is CASSELKGDEAFF. CDR3 in DNA: TGTGCCAGCAGTGAATTGAAGGGAGATGAAGCTTTCTTT. The full variable domain, its missing parts supplied by reference TRBV25-1 and TRBJ1-1, is EADIYQTPRYLVIGTGKKITLECSQTMGHDKMYWYQQDPGMELHLIHYSYGVNSTEKGDLSSESTVSRIRTEHFPLTLESARPSHTSQYLCASSELKGDEAFFGQGTRLTVV.

This clonotype was seen a few times. The chain combines TRBV7-7 with TRBJ2-1; 8 bases line up with TRBD2. In germline, CDR1 is SSHAT, CDR2 FNYEAQ (reference sequence). CDR3 length: 15 amino acids. Unmatched junction bases numbered 13, after V lost 5 bases and J lost 10 bases. Here the CDR3 reads CASSPSLGLVREQFF. CDR3 bases: TGTGCCAGCAGCCCTAGTTTGGGACTAGTGAGGGAGCAGTTCTTC.